One and the same sample provided the 10 T cell receptor beta chains below, sequenced in a study of cytomegalovirus exposure and HLA in healthy donors. PCR employed 60 Vbeta and 13 Jbeta primers. Clones were read by immunoSEQ multiplex PCR, and TCRdb kept only the in-frame ones, dropping some. The sample contains 200,000 to 250,000 clones, around 85% of which appear only once. Input material: PBMCs. These receptor sequences come from a human donor in good health.

This clone was counted between two and nine times. The chain recombines TRBV19 with TRBJ2-5; 9 nucleotides agree with TRBD2. The trim removed 3 bases at V and 2 bases at J, leaving 19 bases unmatched. Germline V CDR1 and CDR2: LNHDA, SQIVND (reference sequence). This CDR3 has 20 residues. The CDR3 protein is CASSMRGGGGVSGPQETQYF. The CDR3 nucleotides are TGTGCCAGTAGTATGAGAGGCGGGGGGGGTGTTAGCGGTCCACAAGAGACCCAGTACTTC.

The V and J genes are TRBV11-2 and TRBJ1-1; D remains ambiguous. With 1 base removed from V and 5 bases from J, the gap between germline ends came to 11 bases. The CDR3 spans 14 residues. Germline CDR1 SGHAT, CDR2 FQNNGV. The CDR3 protein is CASSLAERLTEAFF. CDR3 DNA: TGTGCCAGCAGCTTAGCCGAAAGACTTACTGAAGCTTTCTTT.

The count of this clone is one. The rearrangement links TRBV19 to TRBJ2-1; D perhaps matches TRBD2 (7 bases). The V gene lost 4 bases and the J gene lost 0 bases, with 13 bases spanning the gap. CDR3 size: 16 residues. The V gene's germline CDR1 is LNHDA and CDR2 SQIVND (reference sequence). In DNA, the CDR3 is TGTGCCAGTAGTAAGGGGGGGAGTTTCTCCTACAATGAGCAGTTCTTC. The encoded protein is CASSKGGSFSYNEQFF.

The chain is built from TRBV6-1 and TRBJ1-5, with TRBD1 matching 7 bases. CDR3 size: 14 residues. V was clipped by 3 bases and J by 4 bases; unmatched bases: 3. CDR1 is MNHNS and CDR2 is SASEGT in the germline V gene. The DNA for the CDR3 is TGTGCCAGCAGTGACGGGACAGAGAATCAGCCCCAGCATTTT. Translation gives CASSDGTENQPQHF.

The V and J genes are TRBV7-3 and TRBJ2-3; D might be TRBD1 (5 bases). The germline gives CDR1 SGHTA, CDR2 FQGTGA. The CDR3 has 13 amino acids. V was cut by 2 bases and J by 14 bases, with 17 bases left in between. The chain's CDR3 is CASSLLVAGAGYF. CDR3 coding DNA: TGTGCCAGCAGCTTATTGGTAGCTGGGGCCGGGTATTTT.

J is TRBJ2-1 and V is TRBV18; D remains unclear. Looked up from germline, CDR1 is KGHSH and CDR2 is LQKENI. Trimming left V 2 bases short and J 10 bases short, with 6 bases between. The CDR3 contains 11 residues. The CDR3 here is CASSPEAEQFF. In DNA, the CDR3 is TGTGCCAGCTCACCAGAGGCGGAGCAGTTCTTC.

The chain couples TRBV28 to TRBJ2-7, with D unclear. Germline loops: CDR1 MDHEN, CDR2 SYDVKM. CDR3 length: 14 amino acids. The ends were cut back, 2 bases at V and 4 bases at J, with 12 bases in the middle. CDR3 residues: CASSLPLTRYEQYF. DNA of the CDR3: TGTGCCAGCAGTTTACCCCTGACAAGATACGAGCAGTACTTC.

The rearrangement uses TRBV2 and TRBJ2-7; 8 bases line up with TRBD2. The CDR3 extends over 16 amino acids. The trim removed 3 bases at V and 3 bases at J, leaving 10 bases unmatched. Germline-derived CDR1 and CDR2 are SNHLY and FYNNEI. CDR3 bases: TGTGCCAGCAGTGATATTTCCGGGAGGGCCAGCTACGAGCAGTACTTC. It yields the protein CASSDISGRASYEQYF.

The V gene is TRBV4-1, the J gene TRBJ1-5, with 8 bases identical to TRBD1. The CDR3 is 15 amino acids. Trimming cost V 6 bases and J 5 bases; bases outside gene matches: 9. Per the germline V gene, CDR1 is MGHRA and CDR2 is YSYEKL. CDR3 nucleotide sequence: TGCGCCAGCAGACCCGGGACAGGAGGGCATCAGCCCCAGCATTTT. As protein: CASRPGTGGHQPQHF.

The chain combines TRBV4-2 with TRBJ1-2, with D perhaps TRBD1 (5 bases). The ends were cut back, 5 bases at V and 1 base at J, with 11 bases in the middle. The CDR3 has 14 residues. Germline CDR1 is LGHNA and CDR2 is YNFKEQ. CDR3 protein: CASSVSRVNYGYTF. In nucleotides, the CDR3 is TGTGCCAGCAGCGTCTCCAGGGTTAACTATGGCTACACCTTC.